Listed below are T cell receptor beta chains from one sample, sequenced in a study of blood T cell repertoires in COVID-19. This table comes from immunoSEQ multiplex PCR, and its TCRdb copy is limited to in-frame clones, with some not included. In the table there are tens of thousands of clones, more than 65% of which are singletons. Sequenced input: peripheral blood. Source of these receptors: a man older than 75 with COVID-19, enrolled during active disease. CDR3s include the opening cysteine and the closing phenylalanine or tryptophan. D genes are given only for firm matches. The size entry is marked missing in some rows and otherwise reads once, few, many or a size class.

V: TRBV19
J: TRBJ1-2
D: NA
size: NA
CDR3: CASSVGQTNYGYTF
DNA: TGTGCCAGTAGTGTAGGACAAACTAACTATGGCTACACCTTC

V: TRBV3-1/TRBV3-2
J: TRBJ1-2
D: NA
size: NA
CDR3: CASSQSGHDYGYTF
DNA: TGTGCCAGCAGCCAATCTGGCCACGACTATGGCTACACCTTC

V: TRBV28
J: TRBJ1-2
D: TRBD1
size: NA
CDR3: CASRPGQGVGYGYTF
DNA: TGTGCCAGCAGGCCGGGACAGGGGGTTGGGTATGGCTACACCTTC

V: TRBV24-1
J: TRBJ2-7
D: TRBD2
size: once
CDR3: CATSDPSGGAGEQYF
DNA: TGTGCCACCAGTGACCCCAGCGGGGGGGCGGGGGAGCAGTACTTC

V: TRBV7-2
J: TRBJ1-3
D: TRBD1
size: NA
CDR3: CASSRTTGGNTIYF
DNA: TGTGCCAGCAGCCGGACGACAGGGGGGAACACCATATATTTT

V: TRBV21-1
J: TRBJ1-1
D: NA
size: NA
CDR3: CASGQVGKTEAFF
DNA: TGTGCCAGCGGACAGGTAGGTAAGACTGAAGCTTTCTTT

V: TRBV30
J: TRBJ2-7
D: TRBD1
size: NA
CDR3: CAPDRGGYEQYF
DNA: TGTGCCCCGGACAGGGGAGGCTACGAGCAGTACTTC

V: TRBV19
J: TRBJ1-5
D: NA
size: NA
CDR3: CASKEARGYSNQPQHF
DNA: TGTGCCAGTAAGGAGGCCAGGGGTTATAGCAATCAGCCCCAGCATTTT

V: TRBV11-2
J: TRBJ2-2
D: NA
size: NA
CDR3: CASSLSLGPGGTGELFF
DNA: TGTGCCAGCAGCTTAAGCTTGGGCCCAGGAGGCACCGGGGAGCTGTTTTTT

V: TRBV6-2/TRBV6-3
J: TRBJ2-5
D: TRBD1
size: NA
CDR3: CASSYWVGGTEETQYF
DNA: TGTGCCAGCAGTTACTGGGTAGGGGGCACGGAAGAGACCCAGTACTTC

V: TRBV5-4
J: TRBJ1-2
D: TRBD1
size: NA
CDR3: CASSLTFGQGGFGYTF
DNA: TGTGCCAGCAGCTTGACCTTCGGACAGGGAGGCTTTGGCTACACCTTC

V: TRBV5-5
J: TRBJ1-4
D: TRBD1
size: NA
CDR3: CASSLVLQGANEKLFF
DNA: TGTGCCAGCAGCTTGGTCTTACAGGGGGCTAATGAAAAACTGTTTTTT

V: TRBV2
J: TRBJ2-3
D: NA
size: NA
CDR3: CASTSGAGTDTQYF
DNA: TGTGCCTCTACCTCAGGGGCCGGCACAGATACGCAGTATTTT

V: TRBV6-2/TRBV6-3
J: TRBJ1-2
D: NA
size: NA
CDR3: CASSYSRTAGSNYGYTF
DNA: TGTGCCAGCAGTTACTCGAGGACAGCCGGATCTAACTATGGCTACACCTTC

V: TRBV15
J: TRBJ1-2
D: NA
size: NA
CDR3: CATSPGENYGYTF
DNA: TGTGCCACCAGCCCCGGAGAGAACTATGGCTACACCTTC

V: TRBV27
J: TRBJ2-3
D: TRBD1
size: once
CDR3: CASGQGSYTQYF
DNA: TGTGCCAGCGGACAGGGGTCGTATACGCAGTATTTT

V: TRBV7-2
J: TRBJ1-2
D: NA
size: NA
CDR3: CASSSTRGSYGYTF
DNA: TGTGCCAGCAGCTCGACGCGGGGGAGCTATGGCTACACCTTC

V: TRBV5-6
J: TRBJ1-5
D: TRBD1
size: NA
CDR3: CASSPQGQGDQPQHF
DNA: TGTGCCAGCAGCCCTCAGGGACAGGGGGACCAGCCCCAGCATTTT

V: TRBV24-1
J: TRBJ2-1
D: NA
size: NA
CDR3: CATSDFPSSGRGVEQFF
DNA: TGTGCCACCAGTGATTTCCCAAGCTCGGGGCGGGGCGTTGAGCAGTTCTTC

V: TRBV28
J: TRBJ1-3
D: NA
size: NA
CDR3: CASSYRELSGNTIYF
DNA: TGTGCCAGCAGCTACAGGGAATTGAGCGGAAACACCATATATTTT

V: TRBV7-2
J: TRBJ1-6
D: NA
size: NA
CDR3: CASSLGGRDNSPLHF
DNA: TGTGCCAGCAGCTTAGGAGGCAGGGATAATTCACCCCTCCACTTT

V: TRBV5-1
J: TRBJ2-1
D: NA
size: NA
CDR3: CASTEQNEQFF
DNA: TGCGCCAGCACAGAACAGAATGAGCAGTTCTTC

V: TRBV11-2
J: TRBJ2-7
D: TRBD1
size: NA
CDR3: CASSFTGDRYSYEQYF
DNA: TGTGCCAGCAGCTTTACAGGGGACCGATACTCCTACGAGCAGTACTTC

V: TRBV5-1
J: TRBJ1-1
D: TRBD1
size: few
CDR3: CASSRQGSDTEAFF
DNA: TGCGCCAGCAGTCGACAGGGGAGTGACACTGAAGCTTTCTTT